This T cell receptor (beta chain) comes out of a study of blood T cell repertoires in COVID-19. The overall study: Both acute and convalescent COVID-19 samples were obtained from the United States, Italy and Spain. T cells, B-cell-depleted T cells, or PBMCs supplied cDNA or gDNA.

Trimming pared 1 base from V and 4 bases from J, leaving 14 bases between. Germline V gene sequence: CDR1 SGHAT, CDR2 FQNNGV. There are 15 residues in the CDR3. Profiled with immunoSEQ multiplex PCR; TCRdb holds only in-frame clones, not every one. The sample carries 95,000 to 150,000 clones, around 90% recorded once. This clonotype originated in a woman in her fifties or sixties with active or convalescent COVID-19. The sequenced material came from peripheral blood. The chain couples TRBV11-2 to TRBJ2-7, with D unresolved. This CDR3 is CASSLGRGAAYEQYF. The DNA for the CDR3 is TGTGCCAGCAGCTTAGGTCGAGGAGCAGCTTACGAGCAGTACTTC.